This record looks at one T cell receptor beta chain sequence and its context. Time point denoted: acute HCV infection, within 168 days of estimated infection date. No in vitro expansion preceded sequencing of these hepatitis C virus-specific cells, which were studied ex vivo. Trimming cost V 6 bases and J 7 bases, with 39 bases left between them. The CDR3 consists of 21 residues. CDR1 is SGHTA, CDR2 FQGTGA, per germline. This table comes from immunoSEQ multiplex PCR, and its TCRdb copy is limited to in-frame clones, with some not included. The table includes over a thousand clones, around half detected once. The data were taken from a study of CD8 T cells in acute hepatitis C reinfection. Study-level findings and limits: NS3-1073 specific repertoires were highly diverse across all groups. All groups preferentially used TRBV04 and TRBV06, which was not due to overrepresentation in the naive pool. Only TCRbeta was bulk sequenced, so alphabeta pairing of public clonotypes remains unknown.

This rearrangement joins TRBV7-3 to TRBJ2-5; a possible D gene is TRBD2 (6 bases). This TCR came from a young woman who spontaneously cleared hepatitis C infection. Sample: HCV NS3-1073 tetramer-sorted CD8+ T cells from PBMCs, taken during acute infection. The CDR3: CASSRLPGIIAGTENGGTQYF. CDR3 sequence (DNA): TGTGCCAGCAGTCGACTTCCGGGGATAATTGCGGGAACCGAGAACGGGGGGACCCAGTACTTC.